A selection of T cell receptor beta chains follows, all from one sample in a study of T cell changes during pregnancy in multiple sclerosis. The data were produced by immunoSEQ multiplex PCR, yet TCRdb's version contains in-frame clones alone and is incomplete. The data show 35,000 to 45,000 clones, 90% seen once. The starting material was CD4+ T cells from peripheral blood mononuclear cells, obtained in the first trimester of pregnancy. All receptors derive from a female donor in good health, enrolled as a control in a pregnancy study. The CDR3 runs from the conserved cysteine through the conserved F or W. Each record gives: J gene, D gene, clone size, V gene, CDR3 protein, CDR3 DNA. The D gene is left open where the match is weak. Where a row states a size, it is once, few, many or the class of an expanded clone; other rows omit it.

>TRBJ1-2|-|-|TRBV29-1
CSVEATSQGYTF
TGCAGCGTTGAAGCAACCAGTCAGGGCTACACCTTC
>TRBJ1-2|TRBD1|-|TRBV28
CASSPQQGVFTF
TGTGCCAGCAGTCCCCAACAGGGGGTGTTCACCTTC
>TRBJ2-1|TRBD1|-|TRBV2
CASRKQTGAYNEQFF
TGTGCCAGCCGAAAGCAGACAGGGGCCTACAATGAGCAGTTCTTC
>TRBJ1-1|-|-|TRBV19
CASSENRNTEAFF
TGTGCCAGTAGTGAGAATCGGAACACTGAAGCTTTCTTT
>TRBJ2-5|TRBD2|-|TRBV11-2
CASSLRVAGGRRGETQYF
TGTGCCAGCAGCCTTAGGGTAGCGGGGGGCCGAAGGGGGGAGACCCAGTACTTC
>TRBJ1-5|-|-|TRBV18
CASSPQGSNQPQHF
TGTGCCAGCTCACCCCAGGGGAGCAATCAGCCCCAGCATTTT
>TRBJ1-5|-|once|TRBV28
CASSSAGTNQPQHF
TGTGCCAGCAGTTCTGCAGGGACAAATCAGCCCCAGCATTTT
>TRBJ2-6|TRBD1|-|TRBV27
CASSPRDRAGSGANVLTF
TGTGCCAGCAGTCCCCGGGACAGGGCCGGCTCTGGGGCCAACGTCCTGACTTTC
>TRBJ1-5|-|-|TRBV29-1
CSVEGSPGQPQHF
TGCAGCGTTGAAGGCTCCCCGGGGCAGCCCCAGCATTTT
>TRBJ2-2|-|-|TRBV5-1
CASSFNMILGELFF
TGCGCCAGCAGCTTTAACATGATATTGGGGGAGCTGTTTTTT